This T cell receptor (beta chain) was observed in a study of human T cells and chemical hapten exposure. Documented time point: pre-sensitization, week 0. Treatment specified: therapeutic diphenylcyclopropenone sensitization with weekly scalp DPC. The V end lost 3 bases, the J end lost 7 bases, and 10 bases lay between the germline ends. The CDR3 is 14 amino acids. Germline V gene data show CDR1 as MGHDK and CDR2 as SYGVNS. Regarding the study as a whole: Donors were affected by alopecia, so their immune reaction might vary from that of healthy individuals.

TCRdb independently ran MiXCR on the RACE reads; one entry per CDR3 protein. Of a few hundred thousand distinct CDR3 sequences in the sample, 7.5% to 8% are singletons; the top ten hold about 1.1%. Notes on this clonotype: As yet, its antigen is unknown.

The rearrangement joins TRBV25-1 to TRBJ1-6, with D unclear. The receptor's source is a man aged 18 to 29 with alopecia areata. Some clones in this sample may be carry-over from other donors' samples. Sequences were derived from whole blood, sampled in connection with sensitization to the hapten diphenylcyclopropenone (DPC). Written as DNA, the CDR3 is TGTGCCAGCAGTGAGGACTGGAAGAATTCACCCCTCCACTTT. This codes for CASSEDWKNSPLHF.